This T cell receptor (beta chain) emerged from a study of cytomegalovirus exposure and HLA in healthy donors. The overall study: HLA-typed donors were the source of approximately 88 million unique TCRs, which an early data release held.

Study findings and constraints: Rarity held for most TCR sequences, but there were some public TCRs that occurred in many donors. Near-uniform donor sequencing depth was presumed by presence/absence analyses.

V lost 0 bases, J lost 7 bases, and 4 bases stayed unmatched. The CDR3 covers 14 residues. In germline, CDR1 is SGHRS, CDR2 YFSETQ. In the PCR, 60 Vbeta and 13 Jbeta primers were used. Generated by immunoSEQ multiplex PCR, the TCRdb table keeps only in-frame clones and is missing some. The table lists 140,000 to 150,000 clones, just under 75% of them singletons. This clone was observed a handful of times. The antigen remains undetermined. Other nucleotide sequences from this sample produce the same CDR3. The clonotype originates from a woman in her late teens or twenties in good health and CMV-seronegative. The sample taken for sequencing was PBMCs. This chain joins TRBV5-1 and TRBJ2-1; 7 nucleotides align to TRBD2. The CDR3 DNA follows: TGCGCCAGCAGCTTGGGGGGTAGCGGGAATGAGCAGTTCTTC. This sequence encodes CASSLGGSGNEQFF.